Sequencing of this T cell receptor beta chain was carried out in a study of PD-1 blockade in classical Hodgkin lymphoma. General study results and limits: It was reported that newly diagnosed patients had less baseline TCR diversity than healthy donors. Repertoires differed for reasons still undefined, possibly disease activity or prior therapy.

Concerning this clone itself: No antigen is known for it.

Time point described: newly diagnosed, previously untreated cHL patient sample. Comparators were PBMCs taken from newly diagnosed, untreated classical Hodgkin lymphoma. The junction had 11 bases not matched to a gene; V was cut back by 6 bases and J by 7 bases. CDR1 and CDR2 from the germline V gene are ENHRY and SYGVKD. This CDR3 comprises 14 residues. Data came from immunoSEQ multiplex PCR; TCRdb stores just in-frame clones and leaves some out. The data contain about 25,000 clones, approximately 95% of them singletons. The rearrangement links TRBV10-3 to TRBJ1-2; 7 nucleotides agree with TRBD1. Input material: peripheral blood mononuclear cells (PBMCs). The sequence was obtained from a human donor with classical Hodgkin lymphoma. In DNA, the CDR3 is TGTGCCATCAGACAGACAGGGACTGAGGCTGGCTACACCTTC. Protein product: CAIRQTGTEAGYTF.